Listed below are T cell receptor beta chains from one sample, sequenced in a study of post-analysis software for immune sequencing data. Via MiXCR, TCRdb re-called the PCR reads, giving one row per CDR3 protein. The data contain around 500,000 distinct CDR3 sequences, roughly 34% of them singletons. Sequencing was carried out using blood. These receptors came from a girl aged 2-17 years with multiple sclerosis. Both conserved end residues are part of each CDR3. D genes are given only for firm matches.

CASSFGTGPYEQYF | TRBV5-1 | TRBD1
CASSLDSRLADNEQFF | TRBV11-2 | TRBD2
CAISESKRDRSYGYTF | TRBV10-3 | TRBD1
CASSLVAPPETQYF | TRBV5-1 | NA
CASSSGQLQDTQYF | TRBV28 | NA
CASSRSKGQGGCTF | TRBV5-1 | TRBD1
CASSRRLAGDGETQYF | TRBV4-1 | TRBD2
CSARNNQGPGGGANVLTF | TRBV20-1 | NA
CSARSQGTDTQNF | TRBV20-1 | NA
CASSLGSYQETQYF | TRBV7-9 | NA
CASSQDKGGRSDTQYF | TRBV4-1 | NA
CSARTPGRETQYF | TRBV20-1 | NA
CASSPQGFNEQFF | TRBV14 | TRBD1
CASRRPGTAMKDTQYF | TRBV7-2 | NA
CASSFFRNYGYTF | TRBV5-1 | NA